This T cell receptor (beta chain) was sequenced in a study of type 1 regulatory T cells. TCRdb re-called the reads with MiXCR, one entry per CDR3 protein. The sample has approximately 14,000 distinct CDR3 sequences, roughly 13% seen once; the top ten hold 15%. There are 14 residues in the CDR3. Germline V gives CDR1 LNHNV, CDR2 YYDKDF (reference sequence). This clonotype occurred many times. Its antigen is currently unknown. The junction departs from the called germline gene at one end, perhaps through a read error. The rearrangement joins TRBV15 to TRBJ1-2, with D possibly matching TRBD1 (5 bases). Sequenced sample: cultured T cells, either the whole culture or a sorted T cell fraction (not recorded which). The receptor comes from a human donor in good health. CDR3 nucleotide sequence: TGTGCCGCCAGCAGTAGCAGGGCTAACTATGGCTACACCTTC. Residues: CAASSSRANYGYTF.